This paragraph covers one TCR beta chain sequence. This entry belongs to a study of OX40 agonist ivuxolimab in advanced cancers. Drawing of blood for sampling happened at baseline, at cycle 4 day 1, and at cycle 7 day 1. V gave up 3 bases and J gave up 4 bases, with 13 bases separating them. CDR3 length: 14 residues. Per the germline V gene, CDR1 is SGHRS and CDR2 is YFSETQ. Profiled with immunoSEQ multiplex PCR; TCRdb holds only in-frame clones, not every one. This table holds around 100,000 clones, approximately 89% found once. This specimen was CD4+ or CD8+ T cells sorted from blood, taken in a trial of the OX40 agonist ivuxolimab. This sequence originates from an adult with an advanced solid tumor such as melanoma, head and neck, liver or kidney cancer. V is TRBV5-1 and J is TRBJ1-2, with D possibly TRBD1 on 5 matching bases. The CDR3 protein is CASSSTGGTYGYTF. For the CDR3, the DNA is TGCGCCAGCAGCTCAACCGGGGGAACCTATGGCTACACCTTC.